One T cell receptor (beta chain) is described in this entry. The antigen is unknown. Carrying UMI labels, the TRB cDNA libraries were prepared through 5' RACE. From the 5' RACE reads, TCRdb lists one entry per CDR3 protein and no DNA. The clone table shows tens of thousands of distinct CDR3 sequences, with the ten largest holding approximately 1.5%. This sample is part of a study of CXCR3-negative and CXCR3-positive naive CD8 T cells. The naive CD8+ gate required CD45RO-CCR7+CD27+CD95- phenotype. Per germline, CDR1 LGHDT and CDR2 YNNKEL (reference sequence). CDR3 length: 15 amino acids. Overall study results and limits: Memory CD8+ cells showed much lower diversity, while both naive subsets were comparably high. Surface CD5 was comparable between naive subsets; TCR strength was inferred from TRB CDR3 properties. Hydrophobicity was higher for TRB CDR3s found in CXCR3-positive naive cells than in CXCR3-negative naive cells.

The chain employs TRBV3-1 and TRBJ2-7; checking the TCRdb D call of TRBD2 is not possible without DNA. This clonotype was obtained from a human donor in good health. Some clones in this sample may be carry-over from other donors' samples. Input material: naive CXCR3- CD8+ T cells from blood. Subset reported: CD45RO-CCR7+CD27+CD95- naive CD8+ T cells lacking CXCR3 (TNR3-). CDR3 residues: CASSPVGTPFYEQYF.